This section outlines one T cell receptor (beta chain) sequence together with its context. The target antigen is unknown. Every TCR library consumed 3,000 to 4,500 ng of total RNA. UMIs that had a 6-nucleotide sample barcode were put in using template switching. TCRdb re-called the 5' RACE reads and shows each CDR3 protein once, DNA omitted. The listing contains more than 120,000 distinct CDR3 sequences. After skipping T cell sorting, the authors isolated total RNA from whole blood. The data were obtained in a study of monozygotic twins with inflammatory bowel disease. Regarding the study as a whole: Any single strong signal or clonotype tied to IBD lacked support.

Germline loops: CDR1 LGHNA, CDR2 YSLEER. The CDR3 spans 15 residues. Sequencing input: blood. This chain links TRBV4-3 with TRBJ2-1; with no DNA, the TCRdb D assignment of TRBD2 cannot be verified. The origin of this receptor is a human donor with ulcerative colitis or Crohn's disease, or a healthy co-twin of an affected twin (not recorded which). The chain's CDR3 is CASSLGLAVYNEQFF.